Listed below are T cell receptor beta chains from one sample, sequenced in a study of blood T cell repertoires in COVID-19. The repertoire was sequenced with immunoSEQ multiplex PCR; TCRdb's copy has only in-frame clones and lacks some. The table lists some 270,000 clones, approximately 89% of them singletons. Specimen: peripheral blood. Receptors were obtained from a man aged 40-55 years with active or convalescent COVID-19. Both conserved end residues are part of each CDR3. A D gene is named only where the DNA matches it firmly. Clone size is not always given. Where it is, it says once, few, many or a class for expanded clones.

D	length	V	J	size	CDR3	DNA
-	15	TRBV11-3	TRBJ1-3	-	CASSRQGLAGNTIYF	TGTGCCAGCAGCCGTCAGGGTCTCGCTGGAAACACCATATATTTT
TRBD2	18	TRBV7-3	TRBJ2-1	-	CASSLWTSGRGSYNEQFF	TGTGCCAGCAGCCTCTGGACTAGCGGGAGAGGATCCTACAATGAGCAGTTCTTC
-	15	TRBV5-1	TRBJ1-6	-	CASSLDPGAGSPLHF	TGCGCCAGCAGCTTGGACCCAGGGGCGGGTTCACCCCTCCACTTT
-	13	TRBV27	TRBJ1-1	-	CASSYRQDTEAFF	TGTGCCAGCAGCTACCGACAGGACACTGAAGCTTTCTTT
TRBD2	12	TRBV5-4	TRBJ2-7	-	CASSSGGYEQYF	TGTGCCAGCAGCTCCGGGGGGTACGAGCAGTACTTC
-	14	TRBV13	TRBJ2-5	-	CASSAVGRKETQYF	TGTGCCAGCAGCGCAGTTGGTCGAAAAGAGACCCAGTACTTC
-	16	TRBV5-5	TRBJ1-3	-	CASSLDGAISGNTIYF	TGTGCCAGCAGCTTGGATGGGGCAATCTCTGGAAACACCATATATTTT
TRBD2	15	TRBV7-2	TRBJ2-7	-	CASSPRTSGSYEQYF	TGTGCCAGCAGCCCGCGGACTAGCGGCTCCTACGAGCAGTACTTC
TRBD2	14	TRBV3-1/TRBV3-2	TRBJ2-1	few	CASSQRGGYNEQFF	TGTGCCAGCAGCCAGCGGGGGGGTTACAATGAGCAGTTCTTC
-	15	TRBV7-9	TRBJ2-1	-	CASSLSRQGRNEQFF	TGTGCCAGCAGCTTATCTCGGCAGGGTCGGAATGAGCAGTTCTTC
TRBD1	15	TRBV19	TRBJ1-2	-	CASSPDRGVSYGYTF	TGTGCCAGTAGTCCCGACAGGGGAGTTAGCTATGGCTACACCTTC
-	13	TRBV19	TRBJ2-1	-	CASEDVIYNEQFF	TGTGCCAGCGAGGATGTTATTTACAATGAGCAGTTCTTC
TRBD1	20	TRBV12-5	TRBJ1-3	-	CASGLITSTGTAVGGNTIYF	TGTGCTAGTGGTTTGATCACCTCCACCGGGACAGCCGTGGGGGGAAACACCATATATTTT
-	15	TRBV6-1	TRBJ1-3	-	CASSELGRGGNTIYF	TGTGCCAGCAGTGAACTCGGCAGGGGTGGAAACACCATATATTTT
TRBD1	12	TRBV10-3	TRBJ1-1	-	CAISGTAIEAFF	TGTGCCATCAGCGGGACAGCGATTGAAGCTTTCTTT